The 17 T cell receptor beta chains in this list originate from one sample, sequenced in a study of blood T cell repertoires in COVID-19. Clones were read by immunoSEQ multiplex PCR, and TCRdb kept only the in-frame ones, dropping some. This table holds 200,000 to 250,000 clones, around 90% found once. Sequencing was carried out using PBMCs or T cells enriched from blood (not recorded which). The receptors were gathered from a woman aged 25 to 45 who had recovered from COVID-19.

The chain recombines TRBV4-2 with TRBJ2-7; D is unclear. Germline CDR1 LGHNA, CDR2 YNFKEQ. V lost 0 bases, J lost 1 base, and 7 bases lay in between. This CDR3 is 14 amino acids long. The CDR3 reads CASSQEVGSYEQYF. The CDR3 DNA is TGTGCCAGCAGCCAAGAGGTCGGGTCCTACGAGCAGTACTTC.

The chain recombines TRBV6-2 or TRBV6-3 with TRBJ1-3; D might be TRBD1 (6 bases). Looked up from germline, CDR1 is MNHEY and CDR2 is SVGEGT. V dropped 5 bases and J dropped 1 base, with 12 bases sitting between them. The CDR3 consists of 15 residues. CDR3 residues: CASSDPQGSGNTIYF. As DNA, the CDR3 is TGTGCCAGCAGTGACCCACAGGGATCTGGAAACACCATATATTTT.

V and J are TRBV6-6 and TRBJ1-2; D is ambiguous. Germline V gives CDR1 MNHNY, CDR2 SVGAGI (reference sequence). With 4 bases removed from V and 0 bases from J, the gap between germline ends came to 9 bases. CDR3 length: 14 amino acids. This chain's CDR3 is CASSSLQTNYGYTF. CDR3 in DNA: TGTGCCAGCAGTTCCTTACAGACTAACTATGGCTACACCTTC.

The chain uses TRBV4-2 and TRBJ2-7; tentatively, D is TRBD1 (5 bases). This CDR3 region has 13 residues. Between the trimmed V and J ends, which lost 1 base and 3 bases, there was a span of 7 bases. CDR1 is LGHNA and CDR2 is YNFKEQ in the germline V gene. The chain's CDR3 is CASSQAGLYEQYF. The CDR3 bases are TGTGCCAGCAGCCAAGCAGGGCTCTACGAGCAGTACTTC.

The V gene is TRBV5-5, the J gene TRBJ2-5, with D hard to call. V was shortened by 0 bases and J by 4 bases, with 13 bases between the two germline ends. The germline gives CDR1 SGHKS, CDR2 YYEKEE (reference sequence). This CDR3 contains 15 residues. For the CDR3, the DNA is TGTGCCAGCAGCTTGGGAGGAAAGAGAGGAGAGACCCAGTACTTC. Amino acids: CASSLGGKRGETQYF. The full variable domain, completed using reference TRBV5-5 and TRBJ2-5, is DAGVTQSPTHLIKTRGQQVTLRCSPISGHKSVSWYQQVLGQGPQFIFQYYEKEERGRGNFPDRFSARQFPNYSSELNVNALLLGDSALYLCASSLGGKRGETQYFGPGTRLLVL.

The V and J genes are TRBV7-9 and TRBJ1-4; no reliable D call. CDR3 size: 15 residues. The V and J ends lost 7 bases and 0 bases respectively, with 12 bases between them. The germline V gene encodes CDR1 SEHNR and CDR2 FQNEAQ (reference sequence). The CDR3 spells CASNLIGSTNEKLFF. CDR3 DNA sequence: TGTGCCAGCAACTTGATCGGGTCAACTAATGAAAAACTGTTTTTT.

This rearrangement joins TRBV2 to TRBJ1-1; perhaps TRBD1 as D (5 bases). This CDR3 spans 13 amino acids. The V gene's germline CDR1 is SNHLY and CDR2 FYNNEI. V was shortened by 6 bases and J by 0 bases, with 8 bases between the two germline ends. This chain's CDR3 is CASRAGLNTEAFF. For the CDR3, the DNA is TGTGCCAGCAGAGCAGGGTTGAACACTGAAGCTTTCTTT.

The genes are TRBV7-9 and TRBJ1-6; D is ambiguous. Germline assignment: CDR1 SEHNR and CDR2 FQNEAQ (reference sequence). The CDR3 covers 14 residues. The germline V and J ends were trimmed by 5 bases and 7 bases, with 12 bases remaining between them. The CDR3 DNA follows: TGTGCCAGCAGCGCCAATGAGAGAAATTCACCCCTCCACTTT. Its translation: CASSANERNSPLHF.

The V gene is TRBV28, the J gene TRBJ1-3; D unresolved. The CDR3 extends over 16 amino acids. V gave up 3 bases and J gave up 7 bases, with 19 bases separating them. CDR1 and CDR2 (germline): MDHEN, SYDVKM. The CDR3 region is CASSFGPFRQRNTIYF. CDR3 nucleotides: TGTGCCAGCAGTTTTGGCCCCTTTAGGCAGAGGAACACCATATATTTT.

The CDR3 sequence is CASSQELEGDYEQYF. The CDR3 DNA follows: TGCGCCAGCAGCCAAGAGTTGGAGGGCGACTACGAGCAGTACTTC. The V gene is TRBV4-1, the J gene TRBJ2-7; TRBD2 might be the D (6 bases). V lost 0 bases, J lost 3 bases, and 12 bases lay in between. Per the germline V gene, CDR1 is MGHRA and CDR2 is YSYEKL. This CDR3 has 15 residues.

This chain links TRBV7-2 with TRBJ2-5; possibly TRBD2 for D (6 bases). The germline V gene encodes CDR1 SGHTA and CDR2 FQGNSA. The CDR3 extends over 14 amino acids. Trimming took 3 bases from V and 2 from J, leaving 10 bases between them. CDR3 loop: CASSFVRGQETQYF. CDR3 DNA sequence: TGTGCCAGCAGCTTTGTACGGGGGCAAGAGACCCAGTACTTC.

This clone was picked up a small number of times. This chain connects TRBV5-4 to TRBJ1-2, with TRBD1 as a possible D gene (6 bases). CDR1 is SGHNT, CDR2 YYREEE, per germline (reference sequence). With 5 bases removed from V and 4 bases from J, the gap between germline ends came to 15 bases. The CDR3 has 14 amino acids. As DNA, the CDR3 is TGTGCCAGCAGTCTGGTCACAGGGAGCTATGGCTACACCTTC. Residues: CASSLVTGSYGYTF.

The chain combines TRBV4-2 with TRBJ2-7; tentative D call: TRBD2 (5 bases). This CDR3 region has 14 residues. Trimming cost V 1 base and J 7 bases, with 14 bases left between them. Germline values: CDR1 LGHNA, CDR2 YNFKEQ. In DNA, the CDR3 is TGTGCCAGCAGCCAAGGGCAACCCCCGGGGGAGCAGTACTTC. Its protein product is CASSQGQPPGEQYF.

V is TRBV28 and J is TRBJ2-3; TRBD2 aligns across 7 bases. The length of the CDR3 is 16 residues. Germline values: CDR1 MDHEN, CDR2 SYDVKM. V gave up 3 bases and J gave up 3 bases; unmatched junction bases: 9. CDR3: CASSFSSGELTDTQYF. The CDR3 DNA sequence: TGTGCCAGCAGTTTCTCAAGCGGGGAACTTACAGATACGCAGTATTTT.

As concerns this clone: The junction departs from germline at one end; a sequencing error may be responsible. The chain employs TRBV5-1 and TRBJ1-1; 7 bases fit TRBD1. Germline V lookup: CDR1 SGHRS, CDR2 YFSETQ. This CDR3 is built from 15 residues. CDR3 loop: CASSLDRGMNTEAFF. DNA of the CDR3: TGCGCCAGCAGCTTGGACAGGGGCATGAATACTGAAGCTTTCTTT.

This chain links TRBV4-2 with TRBJ2-2, with TRBD1 identical over 7 bases. In germline, CDR1 is LGHNA, CDR2 YNFKEQ. V trimming: 3 bases; J trimming: 5 bases; junction bases outside the gene matches: 3. The length of the CDR3 is 14 residues. The CDR3 coding sequence is TGTGCCAGCAGCCATGGGACAGATACCGGGGAGCTGTTTTTT. Translating gives CASSHGTDTGELFF.

This clone was observed once. This chain joins TRBV10-1 and TRBJ2-2; D perhaps matches TRBD1 (6 bases). CDR1 WNHNN and CDR2 SYGVQD come from the germline V gene (reference sequence). The CDR3 consists of 19 residues. Trimming removed 0 bases at V and 0 bases at J, with 17 bases between. The CDR3 coding sequence is TGCGCCAGCAGTGAGTCCCTCCCGATACAGGGCCCGAACACCGGGGAGCTGTTTTTT. Translation: CASSESLPIQGPNTGELFF.